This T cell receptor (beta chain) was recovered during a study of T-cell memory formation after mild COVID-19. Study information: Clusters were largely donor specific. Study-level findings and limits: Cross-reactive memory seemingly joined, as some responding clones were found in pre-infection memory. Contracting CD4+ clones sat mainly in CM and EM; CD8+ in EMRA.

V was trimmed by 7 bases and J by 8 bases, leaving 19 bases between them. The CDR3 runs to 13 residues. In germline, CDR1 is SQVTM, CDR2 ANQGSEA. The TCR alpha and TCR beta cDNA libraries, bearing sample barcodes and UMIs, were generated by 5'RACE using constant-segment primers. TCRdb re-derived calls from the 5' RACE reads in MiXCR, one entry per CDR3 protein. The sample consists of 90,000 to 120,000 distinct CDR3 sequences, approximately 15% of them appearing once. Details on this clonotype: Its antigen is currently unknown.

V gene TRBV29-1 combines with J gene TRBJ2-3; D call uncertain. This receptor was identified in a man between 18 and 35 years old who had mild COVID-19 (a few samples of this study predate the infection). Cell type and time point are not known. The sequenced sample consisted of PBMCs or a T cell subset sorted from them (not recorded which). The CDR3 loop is CSGSRPVDLTQYF. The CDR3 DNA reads TGCAGCGGCTCTAGGCCCGTGGATCTTACGCAGTATTTT.